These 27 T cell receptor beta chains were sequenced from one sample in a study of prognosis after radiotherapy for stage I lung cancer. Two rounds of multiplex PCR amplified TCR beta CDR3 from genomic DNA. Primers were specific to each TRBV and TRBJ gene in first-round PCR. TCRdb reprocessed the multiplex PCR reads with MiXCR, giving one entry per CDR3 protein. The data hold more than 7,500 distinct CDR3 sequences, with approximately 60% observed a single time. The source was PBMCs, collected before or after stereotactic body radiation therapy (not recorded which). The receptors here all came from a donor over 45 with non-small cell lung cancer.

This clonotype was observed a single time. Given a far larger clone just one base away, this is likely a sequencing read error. Here the CDR3 reads CASSSYGYGYTF. The CDR3 coding sequence is TGTGCCAGCAGCTCGTACGGTTATGGCTACACCTTC. This sequence joins TRBV7-8 and TRBJ1-2; unclear D gene. Germline lookup yields CDR1 SGHVS and CDR2 FQNEAQ. V lost 4 bases and J 5 bases, leaving 8 bases between the germline ends. The CDR3 runs to 12 residues.

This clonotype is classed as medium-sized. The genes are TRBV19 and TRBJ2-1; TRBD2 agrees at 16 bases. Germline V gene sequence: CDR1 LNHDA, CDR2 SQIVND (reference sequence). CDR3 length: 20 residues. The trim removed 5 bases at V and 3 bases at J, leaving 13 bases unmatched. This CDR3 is CASSPPGTSGRAFDYNEQFF. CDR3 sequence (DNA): TGTGCCAGTAGTCCCCCCGGGACTAGCGGGAGGGCTTTCGACTACAATGAGCAGTTCTTC. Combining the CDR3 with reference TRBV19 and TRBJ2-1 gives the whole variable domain DGGITQSPKYLFRKEGQNVTLSCEQNLNHDAMYWYRQDPGQGLRLIYYSQIVNDFQKGDIAEGYSVSREKKESFPLTVTSAQKNPTAFYLCASSPPGTSGRAFDYNEQFFGPGTRLTVL.

As DNA, the CDR3 is TGTGCCAGCAGTCCCACCCCGGGGATACTAGCGGCCCAGCATTTT. Its protein product is CASSPTPGILAAQHF. V and J are TRBV27 and TRBJ1-5; D ambiguous. The V end was cut by 5 bases, the J end by 11 bases, with 22 bases between. The CDR3 is 15 residues long. Germline CDR1 is MNHEY and CDR2 is SMNVEV (reference sequence).

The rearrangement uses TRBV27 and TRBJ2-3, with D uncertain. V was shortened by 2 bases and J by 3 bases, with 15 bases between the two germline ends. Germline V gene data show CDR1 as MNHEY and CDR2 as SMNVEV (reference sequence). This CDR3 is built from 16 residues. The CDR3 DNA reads TGTGCCAGCAGTTTAAGGCCCTTGGGTTGGACAGATACGCAGTATTTT. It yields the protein CASSLRPLGWTDTQYF.

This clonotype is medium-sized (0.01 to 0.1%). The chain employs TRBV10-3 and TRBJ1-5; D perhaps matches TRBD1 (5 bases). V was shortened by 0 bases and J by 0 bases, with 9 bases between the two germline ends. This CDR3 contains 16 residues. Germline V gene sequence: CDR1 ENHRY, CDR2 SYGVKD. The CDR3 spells CAISESGTLSNQPQHF. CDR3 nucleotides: TGTGCCATCAGTGAGTCAGGGACCCTTAGCAATCAGCCCCAGCATTTT.

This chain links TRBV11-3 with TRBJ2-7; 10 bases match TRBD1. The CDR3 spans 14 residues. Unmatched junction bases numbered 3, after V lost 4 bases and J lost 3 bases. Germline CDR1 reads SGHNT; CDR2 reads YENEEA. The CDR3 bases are TGTGCCAGCAGCTCCTGGGACAGGGGCTACGAGCAGTACTTC. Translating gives CASSSWDRGYEQYF.

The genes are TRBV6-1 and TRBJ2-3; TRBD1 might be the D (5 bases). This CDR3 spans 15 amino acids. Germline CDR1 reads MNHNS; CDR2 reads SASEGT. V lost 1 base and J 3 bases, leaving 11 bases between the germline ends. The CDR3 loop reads CASSEGGRVTDTQYF. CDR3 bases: TGTGCCAGCAGTGAAGGAGGCAGGGTAACAGATACGCAGTATTTT.

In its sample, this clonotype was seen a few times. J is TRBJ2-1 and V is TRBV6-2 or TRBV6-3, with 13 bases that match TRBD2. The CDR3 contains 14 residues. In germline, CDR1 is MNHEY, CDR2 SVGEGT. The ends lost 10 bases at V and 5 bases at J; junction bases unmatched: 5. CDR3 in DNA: TGTGCCAACGAGGGACTAGCGGGGAACAATGAGCAGTTCTTC. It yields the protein CANEGLAGNNEQFF.

In DNA, the CDR3 is TGCGCCAGCAGCCCCGACGGGACAGGGGGGGGGTTCTTC. Amino acids: CASSPDGTGGGFF. This sequence joins TRBV5-1 and TRBJ2-1; TRBD1 agrees at 11 bases. In germline, CDR1 is SGHRS, CDR2 YFSETQ. This CDR3 contains 13 residues. The ends lost 4 bases at V and 15 bases at J; junction bases unmatched: 9.

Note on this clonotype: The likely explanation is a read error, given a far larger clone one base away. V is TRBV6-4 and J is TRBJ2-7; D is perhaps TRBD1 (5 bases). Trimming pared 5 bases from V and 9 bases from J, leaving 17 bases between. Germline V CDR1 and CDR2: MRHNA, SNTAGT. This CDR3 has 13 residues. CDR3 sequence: CASSKKDRTMQYF. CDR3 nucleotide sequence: TGTGCCAGCAGTAAAAAAGACAGAACGATGCAGTACTTC.

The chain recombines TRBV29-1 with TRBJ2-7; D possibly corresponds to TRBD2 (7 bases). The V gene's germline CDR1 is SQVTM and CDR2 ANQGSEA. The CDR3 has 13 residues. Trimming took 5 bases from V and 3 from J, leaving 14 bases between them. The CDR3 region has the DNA TGCAGCGTTAGGAGGGGGGGAAGCTACGAGCAGTACTTC. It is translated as CSVRRGGSYEQYF.

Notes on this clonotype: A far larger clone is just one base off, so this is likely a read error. CDR3 nucleotides: TGTGCCAGCAGCTTGGCAGTAGGGAACACTGAAGCTTTCTTT. This gives the protein CASSLAVGNTEAFF. The chain has TRBV7-9 and TRBJ1-1; D not certain. The V end lost 3 bases, the J end lost 1 base, and 9 bases lay between the germline ends. Looked up from germline, CDR1 is SEHNR and CDR2 is FQNEAQ (reference sequence). The CDR3 extends over 14 amino acids.

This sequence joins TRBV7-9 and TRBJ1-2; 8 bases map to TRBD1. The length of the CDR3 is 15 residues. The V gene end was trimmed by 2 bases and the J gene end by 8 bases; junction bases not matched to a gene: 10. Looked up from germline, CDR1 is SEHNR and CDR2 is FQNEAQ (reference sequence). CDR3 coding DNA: TGTGCCAGCAGCTTATATCCCAGGGGGCGCGTGGGCTACACCTTC. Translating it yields CASSLYPRGRVGYTF.

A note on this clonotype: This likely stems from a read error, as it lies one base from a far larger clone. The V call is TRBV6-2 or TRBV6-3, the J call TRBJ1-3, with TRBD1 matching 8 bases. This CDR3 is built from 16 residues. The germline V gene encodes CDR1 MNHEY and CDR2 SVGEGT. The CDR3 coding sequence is TGTGTCAGCAGCTCGACAGGGGTCCTCTCTGGAAACACCATATATTTT. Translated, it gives CVSSSTGVLSGNTIYF.

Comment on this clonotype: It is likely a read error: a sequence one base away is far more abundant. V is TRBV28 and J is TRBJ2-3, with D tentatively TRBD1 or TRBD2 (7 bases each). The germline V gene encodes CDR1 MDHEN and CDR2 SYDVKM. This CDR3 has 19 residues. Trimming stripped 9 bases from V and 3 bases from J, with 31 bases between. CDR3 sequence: CASSIWYRGPLGGTDTQYF. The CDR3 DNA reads TGTGCCAGTAGTATCTGGTACAGGGGCCCTTTGGGAGGGACAGATACGCAGTATTTT.

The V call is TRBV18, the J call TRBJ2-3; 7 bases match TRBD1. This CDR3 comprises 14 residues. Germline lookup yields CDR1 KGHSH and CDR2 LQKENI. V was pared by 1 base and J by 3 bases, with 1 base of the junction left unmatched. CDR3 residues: CASSPQGATDTQYF. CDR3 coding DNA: TGTGCCAGCTCACCACAGGGGGCAACAGATACGCAGTATTTT.

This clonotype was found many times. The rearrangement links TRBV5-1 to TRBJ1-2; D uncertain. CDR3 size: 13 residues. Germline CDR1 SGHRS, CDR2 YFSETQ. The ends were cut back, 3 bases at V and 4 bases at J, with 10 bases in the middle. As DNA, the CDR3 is TGCGCCAGCAGCTCCGGAGGACTCTATGGCTACACCTTC. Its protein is CASSSGGLYGYTF. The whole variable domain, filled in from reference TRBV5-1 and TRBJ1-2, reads KAGVTQTPRYLIKTRGQQVTLSCSPISGHRSVSWYQQTPGQGLQFLFEYFSETQRNKGNFPGRFSGRQFSNSRSEMNVSTLELGDSALYLCASSSGGLYGYTFGSGTRLTVV.

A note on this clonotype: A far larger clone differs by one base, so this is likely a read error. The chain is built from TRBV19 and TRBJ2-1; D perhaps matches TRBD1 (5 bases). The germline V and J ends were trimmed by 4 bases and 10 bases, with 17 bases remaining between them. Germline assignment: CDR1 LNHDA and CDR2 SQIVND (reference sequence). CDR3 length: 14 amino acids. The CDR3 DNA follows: TGTGCCAGTAGTACCCAGCAGGGTGTGGGCGAGCAGTTCTTC. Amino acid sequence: CASSTQQGVGEQFF. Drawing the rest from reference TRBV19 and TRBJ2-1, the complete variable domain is DGGITQSPKYLFRKEGQNVTLSCEQNLNHDAMYWYRQDPGQGLRLIYYSQIVNDFQKGDIAEGYSVSREKKESFPLTVTSAQKNPTAFYLCASSTQQGVGEQFFGPGTRLTVL.

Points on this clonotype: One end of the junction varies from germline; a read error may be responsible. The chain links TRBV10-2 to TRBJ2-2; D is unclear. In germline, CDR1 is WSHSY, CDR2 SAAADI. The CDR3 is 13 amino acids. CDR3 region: CASSEMRAGEPFF. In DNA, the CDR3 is TGCGCCAGCAGTGAGATGCGCGCCGGTGAGCCGTTTTTT.

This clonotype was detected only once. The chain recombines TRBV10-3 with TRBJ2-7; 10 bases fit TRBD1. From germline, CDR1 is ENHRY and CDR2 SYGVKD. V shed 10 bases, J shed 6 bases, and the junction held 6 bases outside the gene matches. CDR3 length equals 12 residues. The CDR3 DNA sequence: TGTGCCAGCAAGGACAGGGGGGGCGAGCAGTACTTC. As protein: CASKDRGGEQYF.

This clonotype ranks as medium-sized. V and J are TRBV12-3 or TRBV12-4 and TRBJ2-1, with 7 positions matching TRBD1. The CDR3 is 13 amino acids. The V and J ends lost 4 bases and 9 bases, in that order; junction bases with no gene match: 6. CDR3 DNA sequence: TGTGCCAGCAGTTCTCACCAGGGGGTTGAGCAGTTCTTC. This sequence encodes CASSSHQGVEQFF.

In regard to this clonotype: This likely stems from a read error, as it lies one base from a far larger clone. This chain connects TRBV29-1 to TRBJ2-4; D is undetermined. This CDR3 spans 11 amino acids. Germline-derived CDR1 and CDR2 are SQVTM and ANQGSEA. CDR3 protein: CSVEHLDRSFF. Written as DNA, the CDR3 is TGCAGCGTTGAACATCTGGACCGGTCGTTCTTC. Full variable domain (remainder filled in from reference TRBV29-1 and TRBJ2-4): SAVISQKPSRDICQRGTSLTIQCQVDSQVTMMFWYRQQPGQSLTLIATANQGSEATYESGFVIDKFPISRPNLTFSTLTVSNMSPEDSSIYLCSVEHLDRSFFGAGTRLSVL.

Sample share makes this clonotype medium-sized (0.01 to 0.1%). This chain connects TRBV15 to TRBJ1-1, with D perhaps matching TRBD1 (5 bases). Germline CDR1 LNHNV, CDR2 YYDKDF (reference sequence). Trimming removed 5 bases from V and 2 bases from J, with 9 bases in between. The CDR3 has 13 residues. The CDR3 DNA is TGTGCCACCAGCGCAGGGTCTAACACTGAAGCTTTCTTT. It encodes CATSAGSNTEAFF.

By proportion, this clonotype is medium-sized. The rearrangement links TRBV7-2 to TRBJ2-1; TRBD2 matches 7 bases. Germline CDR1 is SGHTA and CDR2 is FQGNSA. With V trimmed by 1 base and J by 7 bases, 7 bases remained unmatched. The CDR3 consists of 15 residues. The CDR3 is CASSLELAPVNEQFF. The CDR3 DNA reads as TGTGCCAGCAGCTTAGAACTAGCGCCTGTTAATGAGCAGTTCTTC.

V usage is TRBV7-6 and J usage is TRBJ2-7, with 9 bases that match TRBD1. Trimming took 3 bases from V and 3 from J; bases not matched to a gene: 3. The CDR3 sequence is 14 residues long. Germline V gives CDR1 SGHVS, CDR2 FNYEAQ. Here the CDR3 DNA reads TGTGCCAGCAGCTTGATGACAGGGGGCTACGAGCAGTACTTC. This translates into CASSLMTGGYEQYF.

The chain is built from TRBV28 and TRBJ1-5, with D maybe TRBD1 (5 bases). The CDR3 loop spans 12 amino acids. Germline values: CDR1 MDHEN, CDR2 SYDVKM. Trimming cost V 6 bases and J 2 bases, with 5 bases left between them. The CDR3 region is CASRGGNQPQHF. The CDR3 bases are TGTGCCAGCAGGGGGGGCAATCAGCCCCAGCATTTT.

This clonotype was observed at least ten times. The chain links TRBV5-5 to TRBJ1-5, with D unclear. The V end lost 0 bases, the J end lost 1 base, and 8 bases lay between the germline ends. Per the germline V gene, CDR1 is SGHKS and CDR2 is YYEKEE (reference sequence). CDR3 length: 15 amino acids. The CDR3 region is CASSLAPQSNQPQHF. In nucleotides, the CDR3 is TGTGCCAGCAGCTTGGCTCCGCAAAGCAATCAGCCCCAGCATTTT.